This TCR beta chain was identified in a study of tumor-infiltrating lymphocytes in primary liver carcinoma. As to this clonotype: A junction boundary mismatches the germline segment, possibly from a read error.

The tissue used was unsorted bulk material of about 19-34 mg. RNA and DNA were co-extracted from it with the AllPrep DNA/RNA mini kit. Synthesis of TCR beta cDNA was carried out from about 500 ng total RNA with a constant-region primer. Slightly modified ARM-PCR served as the procedure for the TCR beta libraries. These libraries came from three rounds of nested multiplex PCR. The first two PCR rounds, nine to ten cycles each, used TRBV1-TRBV30 forward primers and a C-beta reverse primer. TCRdb re-called the multiplex PCR reads through MiXCR, storing one row per CDR3 protein. The data show approximately 76,000 distinct CDR3 sequences, 70% to 80% seen once. CDR3 length: 13 amino acids. Germline loops: CDR1 SGHAT, CDR2 FQNNGV.

Sequenced material: liver tumor tissue from sampling region 4. Subset described: tumor region T4, right-lateral pole. V usage is TRBV11-2 and J usage is TRBJ2-5, with a weak D call TRBD1 (5 bases). This receptor was taken from a woman aged 60 to 75 with primary liver carcinoma and hepatitis B virus infection. The CDR3 region has the DNA TGTGCCTGCAGCTTAGAATCCAAGGGGATCCGGTACTTC. Translation: CACSLESKGIRYF. Complete variable domain (other parts from reference TRBV11-2 and TRBJ2-5): EAGVAQSPRYKIIEKRQSVAFWCNPISGHATLYWYQQILGQGPKLLIQFQNNGVVDDSQLPKDRFSAERLKGVDSTLKIQPAKLEDSAVYLCACSLESKGIRYFGPGTRLLVL.